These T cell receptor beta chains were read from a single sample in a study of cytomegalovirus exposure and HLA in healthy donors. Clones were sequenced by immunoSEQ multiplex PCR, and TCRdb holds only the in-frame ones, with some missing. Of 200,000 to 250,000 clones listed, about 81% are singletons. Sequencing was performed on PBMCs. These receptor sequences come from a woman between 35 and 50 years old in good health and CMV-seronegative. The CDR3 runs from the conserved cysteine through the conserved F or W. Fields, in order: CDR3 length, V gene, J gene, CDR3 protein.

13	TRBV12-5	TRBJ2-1	CASGLGGTYEQFF
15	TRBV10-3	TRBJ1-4	CAISDFGAGDEKLFF
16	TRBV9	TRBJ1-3	CASSVGVEEYWNTIYF
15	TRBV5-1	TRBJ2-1	CASSLVGTAYNEQFF
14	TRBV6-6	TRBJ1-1	CASIRVGENTEAFF
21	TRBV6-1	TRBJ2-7	CASSEAFIYVRSSGIFYEQYF
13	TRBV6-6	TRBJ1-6	CATRTGYNSPLHF
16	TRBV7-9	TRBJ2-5	CASSLRGYEGAETQYF
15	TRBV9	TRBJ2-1	CASTQSGGTYNEQFF
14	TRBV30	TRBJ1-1	CAWGDPPGNTEAFF
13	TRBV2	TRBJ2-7	CASNRQGAYEQYF
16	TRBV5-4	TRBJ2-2	CASSVEGLANTGELFF
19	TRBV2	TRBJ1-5	CASSASIGLDRRMNQPQHF
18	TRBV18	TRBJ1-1	CASSPIAGFKSVRTEAFF
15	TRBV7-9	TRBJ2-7	CASSSPRQGSYEQYF
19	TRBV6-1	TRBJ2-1	CASSEAGTSGGSSYNEQFF
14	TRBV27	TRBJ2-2	CASSFGPNTGELFF
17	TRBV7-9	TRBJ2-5	CSSSLGSGELTQETQYF
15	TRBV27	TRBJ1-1	CASSYAGYMNTEAFF
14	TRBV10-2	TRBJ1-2	CASRENQGGVGYTF
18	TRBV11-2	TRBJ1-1	CASSHLPGQRGLGPEAFF
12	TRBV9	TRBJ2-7	CASGTDPYEQYF
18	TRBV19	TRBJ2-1	CASSIERRGGALYNEQFF
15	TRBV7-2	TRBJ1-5	CASSTGGGGNQPQHF
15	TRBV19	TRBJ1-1	CASSIDRGLNTEAFF
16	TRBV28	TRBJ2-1	CASSPSAGPSYNEQFF
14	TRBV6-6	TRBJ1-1	CASSPGNVGTEAFF
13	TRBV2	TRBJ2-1	CASSEERSGQQFF
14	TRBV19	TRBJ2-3	CASSIGQLTDTQYF
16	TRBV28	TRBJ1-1	CASRYTTGAWNTEAFF
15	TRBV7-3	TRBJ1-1	CASSSSGTGRTEAFF
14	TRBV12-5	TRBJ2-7	CASGLGQGAYEQYF
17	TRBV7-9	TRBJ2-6	CASSFRAGSSGANVLTF
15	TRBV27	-	CASSLLGQLLDEQYF
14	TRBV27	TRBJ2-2	CASSPGQGTGELFF
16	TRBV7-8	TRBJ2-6	CASSVRDRTGANVLTF
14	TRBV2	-	CASSDISSSYEQYF
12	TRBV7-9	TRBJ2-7	CASSPDTYAQYF
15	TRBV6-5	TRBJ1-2	CASKQGQTANYGYTF
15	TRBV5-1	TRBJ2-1	CASSQTSGSRNEQFF
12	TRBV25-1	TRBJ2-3	CASSDEGDTQYF